The present T cell receptor (beta chain) was sequenced within a study of identical twins. The V and J ends lost 3 bases and 4 bases respectively, with 15 bases between them. This CDR3 is built from 15 residues. CDR1 is SGDLS and CDR2 is YYNGEE in the germline V gene. No donor was unhealthy or non-Caucasian. This clonotype was seen more than once but under ten times. After template switching added a universal primer site, the resulting cDNA carried unique molecular identifiers. TCRdb analysed the 5' RACE reads with MiXCR anew, one entry per CDR3 protein. The table lists more than 600,000 distinct CDR3 sequences, over 15% of them singletons. Another study also made use of these data, one on T cells expressing NK-cell markers. That paper notes: The study found these clonotypes also leading the CD3+CD56-NKG2C+ fraction in several donors. Whether expanded NKG2C+ T cell clones recognized HCMV stayed uncertain.

This receptor was obtained from a woman in her late teens or twenties in good health. The sequencing sample was made of PBMCs. The genes are TRBV9 and TRBJ2-3; perhaps TRBD1 as D (6 bases). CDR3: CASSAHRVRADTQYF. The CDR3 DNA reads TGTGCCAGCAGCGCCCACAGGGTGAGGGCAGATACGCAGTATTTT.